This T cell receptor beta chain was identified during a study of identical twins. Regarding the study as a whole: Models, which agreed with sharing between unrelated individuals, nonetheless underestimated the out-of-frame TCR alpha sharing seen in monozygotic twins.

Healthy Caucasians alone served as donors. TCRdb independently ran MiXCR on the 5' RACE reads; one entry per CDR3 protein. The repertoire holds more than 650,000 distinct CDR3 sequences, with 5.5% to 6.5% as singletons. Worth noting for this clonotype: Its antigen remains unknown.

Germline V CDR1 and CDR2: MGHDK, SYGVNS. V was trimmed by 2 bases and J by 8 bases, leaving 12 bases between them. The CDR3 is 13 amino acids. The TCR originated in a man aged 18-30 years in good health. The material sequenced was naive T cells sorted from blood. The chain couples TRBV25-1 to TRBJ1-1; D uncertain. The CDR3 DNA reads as TGTGCCAGCAGTGAACCTGGTTCCGGGGAAGCTTTCTTT. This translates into CASSEPGSGEAFF.